This TCR beta chain was profiled in a study of CD8 T cells in Susac syndrome. Study-wide points: The study's TCR sequencing and HLA analysis drew on a certain number of individuals. That number was acknowledged as relatively small.

Regarding this clonotype: Antigen unknown.

Reverse transcription of about 0.5 to 1 ug RNA used random hexamers. TCRdb processed the immunoSEQ multiplex PCR reads anew with MiXCR; each CDR3 protein has one entry. The sample comprises some 140,000 distinct CDR3 sequences, 80% to 85% of which are singletons, and more than 0.5% rests with the top ten. The sequenced target, TCR beta, came from blood CD8+ and CD4+ T cells. TEMRA cells were enriched by FACS, while CD8+ and CD4+ T cells were obtained through a negative isolation that was performed magnetically. The sequenced sample consisted of CD8+ T cells from PBMCs. The sequence came from a human donor with multiple sclerosis.

CDR3 in DNA: TGTGCCAGCAGTTCGCAGGGCCAAGAGACCCAGTACTTC. It translates to CASSSQGQETQYF. The rearrangement links TRBV28 to TRBJ2-5, with D possibly matching TRBD1 (5 bases). The germline V and J ends were trimmed by 4 bases and 1 base, with 7 bases remaining between them. Looked up from germline, CDR1 is MDHEN and CDR2 is SYDVKM. The CDR3 contains 13 residues.